This TCR beta chain is from a study of T cell responses to AZD1222 COVID-19 vaccine. V was clipped by 5 bases and J by 2 bases, with 16 bases between them. The CDR3 contains 16 residues. The germline CDR1 and CDR2 sequences are WSHSY and SAAADI. Broader study findings: The study reported that nearly half of spike-specific TCRs target unmutated variant regions. Only five or six AZD1222 recipients tested seropositive at baseline. Dominant CD4 TCR responses targeted spike regions 160-218 and 743-854.

TCRdb keeps only in-frame clones here, not all; method: immunoSEQ multiplex PCR. Of 150,000 to 160,000 clones in the sample, about 85% are singletons; the top ten hold over 6%. With regard to this clone: Antigen specificity is unknown.

The source material was peripheral blood, sampled after recovery from COVID-19. The genes are TRBV10-2 and TRBJ1-5; no reliable D call. The sequence was obtained from an adult who had recovered from COVID-19. CDR3 DNA: TGCGCCAGCAGTAAAGGGTGGGGTTCGGGCAATCAGCCCCAGCATTTT. It yields the protein CASSKGWGSGNQPQHF.